These 15 T cell receptor beta chains share one sample of origin, sequenced in a study of blood T cells in healthy people across ages (dated by TCRdb to 2015 to 2017). Libraries were made using 5' RACE. The sequencer was an Illumina HiSeq 2500. A second 7 to 11 cycle PCR used a sample-barcoded 5' primer and a J-beta primer mix. TCRdb reworked the public reads: Q25 trimming with fastp, MiXCR clone assembly, productive beta chains retained. Rows are unified per CDR3 protein, each entry keeping the most common DNA and genes. The sample table shows about 640,000 distinct CDR3 sequences, and approximately 30% are seen once. 15% to 18% of the sample rests with the top ten. The sample comprised blood. The receptors were gathered from a woman of 80 years or more in good health.

This clonotype was picked up many times. The CDR3 nucleotides read TGCAGTGCTACGGCTGCTTGGACAGGGAGCTATGGCTACACCTTC. This translates into CSATAAWTGSYGYTF. The chain employs TRBV20-1 and TRBJ1-2, with 8 bases matching TRBD1. This CDR3 comprises 15 residues. V trimming: 4 bases; J trimming: 4 bases; junction bases outside the gene matches: 11. The germline V gene has CDR1 DFQATT and CDR2 SNEGSKA (reference sequence).

This clonotype was seen many times. The rearrangement uses TRBV20-1 and TRBJ2-7, with TRBD1 matching over 7 bases. This CDR3 is 14 amino acids long. The germline CDR1 and CDR2 sequences are DFQATT and SNEGSKA (reference sequence). V shed 2 bases and J 0 bases; nucleotides not matched to a gene: 4. The CDR3 DNA is TGCAGTGCTAGACGACAGGGAACCTCCTACGAGCAGTACTTC. It yields the protein CSARRQGTSYEQYF.

This clonotype has ten or more counts. The chain couples TRBV24-1 to TRBJ1-1; D not resolved. Germline V CDR1 and CDR2: KGHDR, SFDVKD. V lost 1 base and J lost 7, with 6 bases in between. The CDR3 runs 12 residues. The CDR3 sequence: CATSDLTGEAFF. Here the CDR3 DNA reads TGTGCCACCAGTGATTTAACGGGTGAAGCTTTCTTT.

The V call is TRBV6-1, the J call TRBJ1-1, with 7 bases matching TRBD1. Germline loops: CDR1 MNHNS, CDR2 SASEGT. There are 13 residues in the CDR3. Unmatched junction bases numbered 6, after V lost 8 bases and J lost 3 bases. CDR3 protein: CASLFRGDTEAFF. CDR3 sequence (DNA): TGTGCCAGCCTGTTCAGGGGGGACACTGAAGCTTTCTTT.

This chain links TRBV12-3 or TRBV12-4 with TRBJ2-7; D may be TRBD2 (6 bases). The V end was cut by 5 bases, the J end by 3 bases, with 11 bases between. The CDR3 runs to 13 residues. CDR3 bases: TGTGCCAGCAGTAAGCGGGCGGGCTACGAGCAGTACTTC. Its translation is CASSKRAGYEQYF.

This clonotype was counted a few times. This rearrangement joins TRBV5-1 to TRBJ1-4, with D perhaps matching TRBD1 (6 bases). The CDR3 is 15 residues long. Germline V CDR1 and CDR2: SGHRS, YFSETQ. Trimming shortened V by 3 bases and J by 8 bases, and 17 bases separated the two germline ends. This CDR3 is CASSSLGTSQEKLFF. As DNA, the CDR3 is TGCGCCAGCAGCTCCCTCGGGACATCTCAAGAAAAACTGTTTTTT.

This clonotype was seen many times. The chain joins TRBV13 to TRBJ2-7; D is perhaps TRBD1 (5 bases). The V gene lost 5 bases and the J gene lost 4 bases, with 12 bases spanning the gap. The CDR3 has 13 residues. CDR1 PRHDT and CDR2 FYEKMQ come from the germline V gene (reference sequence). CDR3 sequence (DNA): TGTGCCAGCAGCCCGCGACAGACGTACGAGCAGTACTTC. Its protein product is CASSPRQTYEQYF. The full variable domain, rest sourced from reference TRBV13 and TRBJ2-7, is AAGVIQSPRHLIKEKRETATLKCYPIPRHDTVYWYQQGPGQDPQFLISFYEKMQSDKGSIPDRFSAQQFSDYHSELNMSSLELGDSALYFCASSPRQTYEQYFGPGTRLTVT.

This clonotype was picked up many times. This chain connects TRBV28 to TRBJ2-6, with a tentative D call TRBD2 (5 bases). The length of the CDR3 is 16 residues. Germline V gene lookup returns CDR1 MDHEN and CDR2 SYDVKM. Trimming left V 6 bases short and J 0 bases short, with 12 bases between. In nucleotides, the CDR3 is TGTGCCAGCAGGCCAAGAGGAGGCTCTGGGGCCAACGTCCTGACTTTC. Residues: CASRPRGGSGANVLTF.

The genes are TRBV18 and TRBJ2-5, with 12 bases that match TRBD2. Matching the DNA end better, TRBJ2-7 makes the J call doubtful. From germline, CDR1 is KGHSH and CDR2 LQKENI. This CDR3 spans 15 amino acids. In DNA, the CDR3 is TGTGCCAGCTCAACGTTACTAGCGGGAGGAGGCGAGCAGTACTTC. Residues: CASSTLLAGGGEQYF.

V usage is TRBV5-1 and J usage is TRBJ2-5; TRBD1 matches 8 bases. The J call could be wrong; TRBJ2-7 is a better fit for the DNA end. In germline, CDR1 is SGHRS, CDR2 YFSETQ. CDR3 length: 17 amino acids. The CDR3, as DNA: TGCGCCAGCAGCCCAAGGACAAAGACAGGGGCTCACTACGAGCAGTACTTC. Amino acid sequence: CASSPRTKTGAHYEQYF.

Of note for this clonotype: The junction differs from germline at one of its ends, possibly a read error. The chain has TRBV7-2 and TRBJ1-1; D unresolved. Looked up from germline, CDR1 is SGHTA and CDR2 is FQGNSA. The CDR3 consists of 15 residues. In nucleotides, the CDR3 is TGTGTCAGCAGCTTAGGTTTCGCGGAGTACACTGAAGCTTTCTTT. It yields the protein CVSSLGFAEYTEAFF.

In this sample, this clonotype turned up a few times. CDR3 bases: TGTGCCTCCGGACAGCCTAATCAGCCCCAGCATTTT. It codes for CASGQPNQPQHF. The V and J genes are TRBV30 and TRBJ1-5; maybe TRBD1 (6 bases). Germline V CDR1 and CDR2: GTSNPN, SVGIG (reference sequence). V dropped 7 bases and J dropped 4 bases, with 11 bases sitting between them. CDR3 length: 12 amino acids. The whole variable domain, remainder taken from reference TRBV30 and TRBJ1-5, is SQTIHQWPATLVQPVGSPLSLECTVEGTSNPNLYWYRQAAGRGLQLLFYSVGIGQISSEVPQNLSASRPQDRQFILSSKKLLLSDSGFYLCASGQPNQPQHFGDGTRLSIL.

The rearrangement links TRBV20-1 to TRBJ2-1; no clear D gene. In germline, CDR1 is DFQATT, CDR2 SNEGSKA (reference sequence). The V gene lost 8 bases and the J gene lost 6 bases, with 11 bases spanning the gap. CDR3 length: 11 amino acids. The CDR3 loop reads CSPYNSNEQFF. CDR3 DNA sequence: TGCAGTCCGTATAACTCCAATGAGCAGTTCTTC.

This clonotype was detected a few times. This could be a read error, since a much larger clone is one nucleotide away. The V gene is TRBV20-1, the J gene TRBJ2-7; no clear D. The CDR3 runs 11 residues. CDR1 is DFQATT, CDR2 SNEGSKA, per germline (reference sequence). CDR3 in DNA: TGCAGGGGGATCTTTGGAAATGAGCAGTACTTC. Protein sequence: CRGIFGNEQYF.

This clonotype occurred once. This chain connects TRBV6-1 to TRBJ1-4, with D maybe TRBD1 (5 bases). Trimming removed 3 bases from V and 5 bases from J, with 10 bases in between. Germline V gene lookup returns CDR1 MNHNS and CDR2 SASEGT. The CDR3 is 14 amino acids. CDR3 region: CASSEMRGNEKLFF. The CDR3 DNA is TGTGCCAGCAGTGAGATGCGGGGCAATGAAAAACTGTTTTTT.